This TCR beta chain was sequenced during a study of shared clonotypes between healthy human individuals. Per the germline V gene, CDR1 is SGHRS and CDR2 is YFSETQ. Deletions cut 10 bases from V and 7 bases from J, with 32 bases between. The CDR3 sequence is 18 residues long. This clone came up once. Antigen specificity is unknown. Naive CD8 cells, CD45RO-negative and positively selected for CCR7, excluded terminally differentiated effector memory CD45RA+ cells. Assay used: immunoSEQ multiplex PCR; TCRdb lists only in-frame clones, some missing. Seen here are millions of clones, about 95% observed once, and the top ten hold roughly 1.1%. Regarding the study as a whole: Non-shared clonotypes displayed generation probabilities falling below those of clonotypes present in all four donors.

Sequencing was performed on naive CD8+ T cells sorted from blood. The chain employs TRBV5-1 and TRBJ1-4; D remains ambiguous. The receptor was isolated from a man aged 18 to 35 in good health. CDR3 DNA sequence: TGCGCCCCCCAAATGGGAGCGGGTCCCCTCCCGCCCCGTGAAAAACTGTTTTTT. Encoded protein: CAPQMGAGPLPPREKLFF.